This record looks at one T cell receptor (beta chain) sequence and its context. This sample is drawn from a study of blood T cell repertoires in COVID-19. Trimming shortened V by 7 bases and J by 6 bases, and 9 bases separated the two germline ends. The CDR3 is made up of 11 amino acids. Per the original data handling: Nucleated cell number was recorded as an estimate derived from reference gene primer amplification. Repertoires were generated with immunoSEQ multiplex PCR, while TCRdb's copy carries only in-frame clones and drops some. That table furnishes V, J and clone size, whereas the DNA furnished D and trimming. The sample consists of 250,000 to 350,000 clones, around 90% of them appearing once.

Sequencing was done on a sample of peripheral blood. The J gene is TRBJ1-1, the V gene TRBV12-3 or TRBV12-4, with D tentatively TRBD1 (5 bases). The receptor was isolated from a woman between 40 and 50 years old who had recovered from COVID-19. The CDR3 DNA sequence: TGTGCCAGCACCCTGACAGCTGAAGCTTTCTTT. It encodes CASTLTAEAFF.